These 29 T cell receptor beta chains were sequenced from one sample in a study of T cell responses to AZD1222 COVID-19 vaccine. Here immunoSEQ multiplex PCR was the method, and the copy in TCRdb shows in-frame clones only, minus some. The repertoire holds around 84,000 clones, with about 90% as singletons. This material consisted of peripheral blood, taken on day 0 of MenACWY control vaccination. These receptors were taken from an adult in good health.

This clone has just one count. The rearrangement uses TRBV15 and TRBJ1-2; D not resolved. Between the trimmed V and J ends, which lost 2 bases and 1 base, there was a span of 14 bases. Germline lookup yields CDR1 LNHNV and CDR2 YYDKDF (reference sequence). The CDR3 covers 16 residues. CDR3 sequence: CATSRNLGSFNYGYTF. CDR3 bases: TGTGCCACCAGCAGAAATCTCGGGAGCTTTAACTATGGCTACACCTTC.

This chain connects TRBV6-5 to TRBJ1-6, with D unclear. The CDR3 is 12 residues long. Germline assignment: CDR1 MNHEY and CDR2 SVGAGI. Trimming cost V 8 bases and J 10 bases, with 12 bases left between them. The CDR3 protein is CASGPWASPLHF. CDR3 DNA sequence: TGTGCCAGCGGCCCTTGGGCGTCACCCCTCCACTTT.

CDR3 in amino acids: CSVEVGGRIDGYTF. CDR3 nucleotide sequence: TGCAGCGTTGAAGTGGGTGGACGTATAGACGGCTACACCTTC. The chain carries TRBV29-1 and TRBJ1-2; no firm D call. The CDR3 loop spans 14 amino acids. Trimming stripped 1 base from V and 8 bases from J, with 17 bases between. CDR1 and CDR2 from the germline V gene are SQVTM and ANQGSEA.

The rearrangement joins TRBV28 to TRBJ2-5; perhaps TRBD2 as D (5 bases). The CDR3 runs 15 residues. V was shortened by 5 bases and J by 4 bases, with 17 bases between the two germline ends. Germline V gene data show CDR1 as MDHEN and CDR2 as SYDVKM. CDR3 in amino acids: CASSPPGGFGETQYF. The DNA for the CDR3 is TGTGCCAGCAGTCCCCCAGGAGGTTTTGGAGAGACCCAGTACTTC.

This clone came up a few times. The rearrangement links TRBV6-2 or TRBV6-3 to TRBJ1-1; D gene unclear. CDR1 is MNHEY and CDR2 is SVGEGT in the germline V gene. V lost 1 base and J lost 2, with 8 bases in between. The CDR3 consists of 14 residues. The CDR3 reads CASSYFTDNTEAFF. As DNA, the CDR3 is TGTGCCAGCAGTTACTTTACGGATAACACTGAAGCTTTCTTT.

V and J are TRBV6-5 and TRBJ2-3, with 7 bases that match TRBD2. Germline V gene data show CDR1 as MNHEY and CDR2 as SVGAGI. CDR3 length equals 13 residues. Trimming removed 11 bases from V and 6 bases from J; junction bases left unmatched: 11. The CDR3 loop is CAATQAGADTQYF. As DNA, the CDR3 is TGTGCCGCCACCCAGGCGGGAGCGGATACGCAGTATTTT.

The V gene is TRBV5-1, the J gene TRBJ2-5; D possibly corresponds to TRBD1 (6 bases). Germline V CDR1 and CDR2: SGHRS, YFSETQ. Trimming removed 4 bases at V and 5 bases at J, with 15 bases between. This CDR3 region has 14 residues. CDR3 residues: CASSRRTGSETQYF. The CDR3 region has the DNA TGCGCCAGCAGCAGGCGTACAGGGTCTGAGACCCAGTACTTC.

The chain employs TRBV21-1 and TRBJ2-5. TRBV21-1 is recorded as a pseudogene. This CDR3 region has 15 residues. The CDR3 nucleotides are TGTGCCAGCAGCAAAGGGTGGAAGTACCAAGAGACCCAGTACTTC. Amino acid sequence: CASSKGWKYQETQYF.

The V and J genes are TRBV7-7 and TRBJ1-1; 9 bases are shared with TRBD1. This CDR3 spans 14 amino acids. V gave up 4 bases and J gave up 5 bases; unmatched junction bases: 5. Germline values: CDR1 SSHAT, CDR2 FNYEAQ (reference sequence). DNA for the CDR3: TGTGCCAGCAGCTCGGACAGGGGAGGAACTGAAGCTTTCTTT. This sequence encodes CASSSDRGGTEAFF.

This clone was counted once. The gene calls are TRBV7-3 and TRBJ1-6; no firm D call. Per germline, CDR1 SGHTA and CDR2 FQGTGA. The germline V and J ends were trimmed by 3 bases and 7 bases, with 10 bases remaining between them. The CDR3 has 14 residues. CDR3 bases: TGTGCCAGCAGCTTTAGCCGGGGAAATTCACCCCTCCACTTT. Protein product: CASSFSRGNSPLHF.

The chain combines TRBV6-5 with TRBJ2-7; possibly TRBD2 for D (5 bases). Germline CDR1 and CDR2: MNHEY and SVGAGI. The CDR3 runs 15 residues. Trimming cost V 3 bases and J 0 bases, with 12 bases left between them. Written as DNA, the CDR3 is TGTGCCAGCAGTTATTCGAGCGGCCCCTCCTACGAGCAGTACTTC. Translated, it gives CASSYSSGPSYEQYF.

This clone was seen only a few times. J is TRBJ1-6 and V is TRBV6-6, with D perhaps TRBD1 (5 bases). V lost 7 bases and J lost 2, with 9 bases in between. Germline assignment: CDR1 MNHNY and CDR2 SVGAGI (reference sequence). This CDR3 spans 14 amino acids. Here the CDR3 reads CASTGQTYNSPLHF. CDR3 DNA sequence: TGTGCCAGCACGGGGCAGACCTATAATTCACCCCTCCACTTT.

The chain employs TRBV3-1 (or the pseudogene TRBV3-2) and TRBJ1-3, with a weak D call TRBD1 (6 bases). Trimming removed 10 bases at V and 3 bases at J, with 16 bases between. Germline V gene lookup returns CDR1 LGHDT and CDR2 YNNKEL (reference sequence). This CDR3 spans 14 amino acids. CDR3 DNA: TGTGCCACCCAAGAACCAGGGGTTGGAAACACCATATATTTT. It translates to CATQEPGVGNTIYF.

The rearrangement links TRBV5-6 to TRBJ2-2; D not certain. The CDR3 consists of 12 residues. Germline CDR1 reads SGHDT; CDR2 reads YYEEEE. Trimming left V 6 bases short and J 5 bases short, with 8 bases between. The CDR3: CASISETGELFF. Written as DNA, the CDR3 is TGTGCCAGCATTTCCGAGACCGGGGAGCTGTTTTTT. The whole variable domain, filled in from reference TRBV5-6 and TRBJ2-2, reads DAGVTQSPTHLIKTRGQQVTLRCSPKSGHDTVSWYQQALGQGPQFIFQYYEEEERQRGNFPDRFSGHQFPNYSSELNVNALLLGDSALYLCASISETGELFFGEGSRLTVL.

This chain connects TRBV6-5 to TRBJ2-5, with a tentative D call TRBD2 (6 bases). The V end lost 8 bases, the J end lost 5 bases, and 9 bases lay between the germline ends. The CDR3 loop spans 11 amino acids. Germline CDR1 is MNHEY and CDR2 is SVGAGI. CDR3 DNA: TGTGCCAGCGGCGGGGCCGAGACCCAGTACTTC. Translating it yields CASGGAETQYF.

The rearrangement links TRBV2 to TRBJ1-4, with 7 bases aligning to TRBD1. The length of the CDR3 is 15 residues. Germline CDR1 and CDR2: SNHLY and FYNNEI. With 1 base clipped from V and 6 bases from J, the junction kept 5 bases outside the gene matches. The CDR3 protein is CASSEDRGRDEKLFF. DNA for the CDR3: TGTGCCAGCAGTGAAGACAGGGGCAGAGATGAAAAACTGTTTTTT.

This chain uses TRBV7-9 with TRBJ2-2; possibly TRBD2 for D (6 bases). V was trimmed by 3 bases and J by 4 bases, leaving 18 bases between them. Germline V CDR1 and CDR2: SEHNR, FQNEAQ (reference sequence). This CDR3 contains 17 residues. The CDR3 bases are TGTGCCAGCAGCTTGGAAACGGGACTCGCTGTCACCGGGGAGCTGTTTTTT. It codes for CASSLETGLAVTGELFF.

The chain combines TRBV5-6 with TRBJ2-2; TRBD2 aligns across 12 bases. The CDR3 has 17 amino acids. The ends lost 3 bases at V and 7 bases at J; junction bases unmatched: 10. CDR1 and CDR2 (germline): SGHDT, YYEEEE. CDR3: CASSSPSSGGAHGELFF. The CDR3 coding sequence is TGTGCCAGCAGCTCTCCCTCTAGCGGGGGGGCTCACGGGGAGCTGTTTTTT. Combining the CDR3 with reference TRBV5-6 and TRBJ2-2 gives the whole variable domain DAGVTQSPTHLIKTRGQQVTLRCSPKSGHDTVSWYQQALGQGPQFIFQYYEEEERQRGNFPDRFSGHQFPNYSSELNVNALLLGDSALYLCASSSPSSGGAHGELFFGEGSRLTVL.

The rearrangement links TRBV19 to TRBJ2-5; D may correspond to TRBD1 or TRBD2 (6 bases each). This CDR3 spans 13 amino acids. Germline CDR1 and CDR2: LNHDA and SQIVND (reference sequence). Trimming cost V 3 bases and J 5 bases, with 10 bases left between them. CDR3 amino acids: CASSMRGGETQYF. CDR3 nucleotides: TGTGCCAGTAGTATGAGAGGGGGGGAGACCCAGTACTTC.

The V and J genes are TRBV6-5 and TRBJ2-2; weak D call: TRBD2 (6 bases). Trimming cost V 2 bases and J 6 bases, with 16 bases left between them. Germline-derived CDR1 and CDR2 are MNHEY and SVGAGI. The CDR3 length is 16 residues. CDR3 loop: CASSYDSGRRAGELFF. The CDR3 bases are TGTGCCAGCAGTTACGATTCCGGGAGAAGAGCCGGGGAGCTGTTTTTT.

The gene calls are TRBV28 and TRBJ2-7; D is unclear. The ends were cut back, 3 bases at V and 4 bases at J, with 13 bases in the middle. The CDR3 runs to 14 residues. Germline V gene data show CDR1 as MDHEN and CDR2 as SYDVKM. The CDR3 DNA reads TGTGCCAGCAGTTTGGCTATTTCTAATTACGAGCAGTACTTC. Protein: CASSLAISNYEQYF.

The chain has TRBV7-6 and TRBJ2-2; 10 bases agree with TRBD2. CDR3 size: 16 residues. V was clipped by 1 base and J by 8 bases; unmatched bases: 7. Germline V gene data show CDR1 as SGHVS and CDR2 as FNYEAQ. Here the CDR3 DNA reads TGTGCCAGCAGCTTAGTTCAGCGGGAGGGCCGAGGGGAGCTGTTTTTT. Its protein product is CASSLVQREGRGELFF.

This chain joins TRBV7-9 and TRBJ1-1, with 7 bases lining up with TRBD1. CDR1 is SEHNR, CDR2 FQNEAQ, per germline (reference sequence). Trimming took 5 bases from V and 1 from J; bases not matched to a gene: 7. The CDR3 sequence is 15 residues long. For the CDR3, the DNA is TGTGCCAGCAGCCCAGGGGGAGGGGCGAACACTGAAGCTTTCTTT. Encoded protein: CASSPGGGANTEAFF.

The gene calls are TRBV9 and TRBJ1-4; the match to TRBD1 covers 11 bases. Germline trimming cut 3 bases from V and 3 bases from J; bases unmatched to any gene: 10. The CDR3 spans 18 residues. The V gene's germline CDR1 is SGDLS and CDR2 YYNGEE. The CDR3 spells CASSAYWGQGVANEKLFF. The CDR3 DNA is TGTGCCAGCAGCGCTTATTGGGGACAGGGGGTGGCTAATGAAAAACTGTTTTTT.

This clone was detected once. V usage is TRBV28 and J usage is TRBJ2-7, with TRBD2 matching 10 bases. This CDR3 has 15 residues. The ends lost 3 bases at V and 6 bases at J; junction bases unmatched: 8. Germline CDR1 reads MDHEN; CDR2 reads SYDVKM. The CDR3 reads CASSFASGRSGEQYF. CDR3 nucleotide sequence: TGTGCCAGCAGTTTCGCTAGCGGGAGAAGTGGCGAGCAGTACTTC.

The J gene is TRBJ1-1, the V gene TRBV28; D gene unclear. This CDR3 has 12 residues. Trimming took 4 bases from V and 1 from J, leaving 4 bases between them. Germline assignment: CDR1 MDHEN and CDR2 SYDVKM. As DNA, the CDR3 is TGTGCCAGCAGTTACCAGAACACTGAAGCTTTCTTT. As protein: CASSYQNTEAFF.

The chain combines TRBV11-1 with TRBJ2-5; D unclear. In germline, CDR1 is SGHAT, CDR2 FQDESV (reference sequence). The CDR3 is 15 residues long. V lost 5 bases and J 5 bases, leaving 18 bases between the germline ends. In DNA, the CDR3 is TGTGCCAGCAGCCAAGGGAAGCCCTACCCCGAGACCCAGTACTTC. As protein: CASSQGKPYPETQYF.

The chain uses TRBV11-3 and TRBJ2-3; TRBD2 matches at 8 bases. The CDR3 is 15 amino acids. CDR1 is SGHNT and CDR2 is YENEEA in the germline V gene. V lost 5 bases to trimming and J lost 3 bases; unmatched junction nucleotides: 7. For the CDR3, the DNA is TGTGCCAGCAGCATCGGACTAGCCGGGACAGATACGCAGTATTTT. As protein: CASSIGLAGTDTQYF.

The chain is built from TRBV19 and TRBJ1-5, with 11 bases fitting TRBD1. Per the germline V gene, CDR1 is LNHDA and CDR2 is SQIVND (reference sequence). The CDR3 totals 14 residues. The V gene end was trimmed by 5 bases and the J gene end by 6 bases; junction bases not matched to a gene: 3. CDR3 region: CASSWDRGAQPQHF. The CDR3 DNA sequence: TGTGCCAGTAGTTGGGACAGGGGGGCTCAGCCCCAGCATTTT.